Listed below are T cell receptor beta chains from one sample, sequenced in a study of blood T cell repertoires in COVID-19. Sequencing used immunoSEQ multiplex PCR; TCRdb keeps in-frame clones, though not all of them. The sample has around 310,000 clones, 88% seen once. Sequences were obtained from PBMCs or T cells enriched from blood (not recorded which). The origin of the receptors is a man aged 25 to 45 who had recovered from COVID-19. Both conserved end residues are part of each CDR3. The D gene is left open where the match is weak. Only some rows state a clone size, as once, few, many or a class for expanded clones.

-,TRBV12-5,TRBJ1-1,-,TGTGCTAGTGGTTTGGGGCAGATGAACACTGAAGCTTTCTTT,CASGLGQMNTEAFF
TRBD1,TRBV10-1,TRBJ1-2,-,TGCGCCAGCAGTGACTCACAGGGGGAGGAAGGCTACACCTTC,CASSDSQGEEGYTF
-,TRBV19,TRBJ1-5,-,TGTGCCAGTAACCCCCCGGGAGGGGCCAATCAGCCCCAGCATTTT,CASNPPGGANQPQHF
-,TRBV5-5,TRBJ1-5,-,TGTACCAGCAGCTTGGGACTCGGGGGGAGAGGGTCTCAGCCCCAGCATTTT,CTSSLGLGGRGSQPQHF
-,TRBV30,TRBJ1-1,-,TGTGCCTGGAGTGTAGGGAGGGAATCTGAAGCTTTCTTT,CAWSVGRESEAFF
-,TRBV4-2,TRBJ2-3,-,TGTGCCAGCAGCCAAGGCGGGACTCAAGATACGCAGTATTTT,CASSQGGTQDTQYF
TRBD1,TRBV6-5,TRBJ2-7,many,TGTGCCAGCAAGGGACAGGTTTCCTCCTACGAGCAGTACTTC,CASKGQVSSYEQYF
TRBD2,TRBV7-8,TRBJ2-1,-,TGTGCCAGCAGCTCCAATGGACTAGCCGAGCAGTTCTTC,CASSSNGLAEQFF
-,TRBV12-3/TRBV12-4,TRBJ2-5,-,TGTGCCAGCACCGACAGGTCCGGGAAGACCCAGTACTTC,CASTDRSGKTQYF
TRBD2,TRBV5-1,TRBJ2-6,-,TGCGCCAGCAGCTTCGGGGGGACCGGGGCCAACGTCCTGACTTTC,CASSFGGTGANVLTF
TRBD1,TRBV29-1,TRBJ2-7,-,TGCAGCGTTGGGATAGGGACAGGGATCGACGAGCAGTACTTC,CSVGIGTGIDEQYF
TRBD2,TRBV9,TRBJ2-1,-,TGTGCCAGCAGCCCTCGGCTAGCGGGGCTCGTCAATGAGCAGTTCTTC,CASSPRLAGLVNEQFF
-,TRBV5-1,TRBJ1-5,-,TGCGCCAGCAGCCCGGGCGACTTCGTGGGGGGTTTATGGCAGCCCCAGCATTTT,CASSPGDFVGGLWQPQHF
-,TRBV6-5,TRBJ2-3,-,TGTGCCAGCAGTTACTTGGAGCCTACTTCAGATACGCAGTATTTT,CASSYLEPTSDTQYF
-,TRBV11-2,TRBJ1-1,-,TGTGCCAGCAGCTTCGGGGGGCGCGACTACACTGAAGCTTTCTTT,CASSFGGRDYTEAFF
-,TRBV27,TRBJ1-3,-,TGTGCCAGCAGTGACCAGGGTTATGGCATCTCTGGAAACACCATATATTTT,CASSDQGYGISGNTIYF
TRBD1,TRBV7-9,TRBJ1-6,-,TGTGCCAGCAGCCCCGGACAGGGAAATTCACCCCTCCACTTT,CASSPGQGNSPLHF
-,TRBV5-1,TRBJ2-2,-,TGCGCCAGCAGTCTTGACAGTACCGGGGAGCTGTTTTTT,CASSLDSTGELFF
-,TRBV27,TRBJ2-1,-,TGTGCCAGCAGTTTTCTTGAGCAGTTCTTC,CASSFLEQFF
-,TRBV7-7,TRBJ2-1,once,TGTGCCAGCAGCGGAGGGCAGGTCTCCTACAATGAGCAGTTCTTC,CASSGGQVSYNEQFF
TRBD1,TRBV5-1,TRBJ2-5,-,TGCGCCAGCAGCTTCTACGGGACAGGGGAAGAGACCCAGTACTTC,CASSFYGTGEETQYF
-,TRBV5-6,TRBJ1-2,-,TGTGCCAGCAGCTTGGGCGGAGGGTATGGCTACACCTTC,CASSLGGGYGYTF
-,TRBV7-8,TRBJ1-1,-,TGTGCCAGCAGCTTTTTAACGGGGAACATGAACACTGAAGCTTTCTTT,CASSFLTGNMNTEAFF
-,TRBV28,TRBJ2-3,-,TGTGCCAGCACTATCGATAGCACAGATACGCAGTATTTT,CASTIDSTDTQYF
-,TRBV11-2,TRBJ1-5,-,TGTGCCAGCAGCCCCGTAAACCGCAGGGAACCCCAGCATTTT,CASSPVNRREPQHF
TRBD2,TRBV6-2/TRBV6-3,TRBJ2-6,-,TGTGCCAGCAGTCCCCCGGGACTAGTTGTCTCTGGGGCCAACGTCCTGACTTTC,CASSPPGLVVSGANVLTF
-,TRBV12-2,TRBJ1-6,-,TGTGCAAGTCGTGGGACAGGGGAAAGAGATTCACCCCTCCACTTT,CASRGTGERDSPLHF
-,TRBV5-1,TRBJ1-1,-,TGCGCCAGCGGGGCAGCTATAAACACTGAAGCTTTCTTT,CASGAAINTEAFF
TRBD1,TRBV24-1,TRBJ1-1,-,TGTGCCACCAGGGAGACAGGGGGCAACACTGAAGCTTTCTTT,CATRETGGNTEAFF
TRBD1,TRBV11-2,TRBJ2-3,once,TGTGCCAGCAGCTTAGGACAGGGGAAGGACGGTACGCAGTATTTT,CASSLGQGKDGTQYF